This TCR beta chain stems from a study of blood T cell repertoires in COVID-19. Whole-study context: There were acute and convalescent COVID-19 samples, and they came from the United States, Italy and Spain. T cells, B-cell-depleted T cells, or PBMCs provided the cDNA or gDNA that served as material.

The CDR3 is made up of 14 amino acids. Germline V CDR1 and CDR2: SGHTS, YDEGEE. V lost 7 bases to trimming and J lost 5 bases; unmatched junction nucleotides: 10. Per the authors' pipeline: Estimation of nucleated cell counts relied on the amplification of reference gene primers. TCRdb keeps only in-frame clones here, not all; method: immunoSEQ multiplex PCR. V and J calls and clone size are those listed in that table; D and trimming were worked out from the DNA. This table holds approximately 100,000 clones, over 75% found once. The sample comprised peripheral blood. The source is a woman aged 80 or over with active or convalescent COVID-19. The chain couples TRBV5-8 to TRBJ2-3; 7 bases fit TRBD2. The CDR3 nucleotides read TGTGCCAGCCTGAGGCGGGGGTTCGGAGATACGCAGTATTTT. Translated, it gives CASLRRGFGDTQYF. Using reference TRBV5-8 and TRBJ2-3 for the parts outside the CDR3, the full variable domain is EAGVTQSPTHLIKTRGQQATLRCSPISGHTSVYWYQQALGLGLQFLLWYDEGEERNRGNFPPRFSGRQFPNYSSELNVNALELEDSALYLCASLRRGFGDTQYFGPGTRLTVL.